In this sample, the clone carrying this T cell receptor beta chain turned up once. Data came from immunoSEQ multiplex PCR; TCRdb stores just in-frame clones and leaves some out. The profile shows 200,000 to 250,000 clones, 70% to 90% of them singletons. Individuals drawn from under 30 US areas were roughly 18 to 100 years old. This entry comes from a study of blood T cell repertoires in COVID-19. At the level of the study: From T cells, B-cell-depleted T cells, or PBMCs came the material, which was cDNA or gDNA.

Sequencing input: PBMCs or T cells enriched from blood (not recorded which). The TCR comes from a man aged 25-45 years who had recovered from COVID-19.

CDR3 in DNA: TGCGCCAGCAGCTTAGGTGTCGGGTACACGGATGAGCAGTTCTTC. Translating gives CASSLGVGYTDEQFF. The V gene is TRBV5-1, the J gene TRBJ2-1; no clear D. CDR1 SGHRS and CDR2 YFSETQ come from the germline V gene. The CDR3 extends over 15 amino acids. Trimming shortened V by 2 bases and J by 8 bases, and 17 bases separated the two germline ends.